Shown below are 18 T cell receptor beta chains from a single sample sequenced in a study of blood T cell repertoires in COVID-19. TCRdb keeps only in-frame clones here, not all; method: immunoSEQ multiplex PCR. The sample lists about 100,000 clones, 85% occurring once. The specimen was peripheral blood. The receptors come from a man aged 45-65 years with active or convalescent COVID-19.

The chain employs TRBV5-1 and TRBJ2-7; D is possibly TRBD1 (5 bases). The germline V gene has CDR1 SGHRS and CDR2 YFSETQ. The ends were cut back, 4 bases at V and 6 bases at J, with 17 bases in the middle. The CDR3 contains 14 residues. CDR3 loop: CASSTGSAKIEQYF. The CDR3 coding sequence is TGCGCCAGCAGCACAGGAAGCGCAAAAATCGAGCAGTACTTC.

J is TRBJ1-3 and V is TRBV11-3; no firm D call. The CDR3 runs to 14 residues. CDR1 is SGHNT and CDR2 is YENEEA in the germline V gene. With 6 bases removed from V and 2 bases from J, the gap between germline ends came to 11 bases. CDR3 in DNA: TGTGCCAGCAGGGCCGAACATACTGGAAACACCATATATTTT. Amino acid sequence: CASRAEHTGNTIYF.

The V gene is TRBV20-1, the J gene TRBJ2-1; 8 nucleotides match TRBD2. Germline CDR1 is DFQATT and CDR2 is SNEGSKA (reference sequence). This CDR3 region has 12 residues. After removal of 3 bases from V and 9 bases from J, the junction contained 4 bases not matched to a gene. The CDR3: CSASKAGAEQFF. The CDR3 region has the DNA TGCAGTGCTAGTAAAGCGGGAGCTGAGCAGTTCTTC.

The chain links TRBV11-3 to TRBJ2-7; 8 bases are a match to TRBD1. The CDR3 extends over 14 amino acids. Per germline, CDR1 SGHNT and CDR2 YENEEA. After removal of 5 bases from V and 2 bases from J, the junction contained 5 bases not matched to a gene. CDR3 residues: CASSPGQATYEQYF. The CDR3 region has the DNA TGTGCCAGCAGCCCGGGACAGGCTACCTACGAGCAGTACTTC.

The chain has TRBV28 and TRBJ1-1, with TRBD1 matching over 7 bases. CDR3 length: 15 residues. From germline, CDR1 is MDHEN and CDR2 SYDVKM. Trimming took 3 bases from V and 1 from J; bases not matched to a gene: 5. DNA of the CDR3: TGTGCCAGCAGTTTTATTGGGACAGAGAACACTGAAGCTTTCTTT. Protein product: CASSFIGTENTEAFF.

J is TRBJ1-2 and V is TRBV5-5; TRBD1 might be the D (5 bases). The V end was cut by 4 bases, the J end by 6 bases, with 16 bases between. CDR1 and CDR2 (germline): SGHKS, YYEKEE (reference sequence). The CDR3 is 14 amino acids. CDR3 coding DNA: TGTGCCAGCAGCCTTGGGACTACTCTCGATGGCTACACCTTC. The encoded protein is CASSLGTTLDGYTF.

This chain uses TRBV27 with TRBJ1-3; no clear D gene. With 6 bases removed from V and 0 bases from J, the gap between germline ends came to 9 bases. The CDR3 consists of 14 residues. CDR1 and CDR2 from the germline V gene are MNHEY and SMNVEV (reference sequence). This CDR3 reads CASSPRASGNTIYF. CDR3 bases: TGTGCCAGCAGCCCCCGAGCCTCTGGAAACACCATATATTTT.

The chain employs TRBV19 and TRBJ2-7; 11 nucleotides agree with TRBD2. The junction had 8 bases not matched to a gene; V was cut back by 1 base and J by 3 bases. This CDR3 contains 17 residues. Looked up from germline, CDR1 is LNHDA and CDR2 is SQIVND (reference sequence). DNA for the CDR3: TGTGCCAGTAGTATAGGACTAGCGGGGAGAATAAGCTACGAGCAGTACTTC. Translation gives CASSIGLAGRISYEQYF.

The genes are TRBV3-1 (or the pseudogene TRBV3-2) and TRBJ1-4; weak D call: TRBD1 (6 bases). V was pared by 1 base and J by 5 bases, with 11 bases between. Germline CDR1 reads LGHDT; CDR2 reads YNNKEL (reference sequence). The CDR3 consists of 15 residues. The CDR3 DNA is TGTGCCAGCAGCCAAGCACGGCAGGGGAATGAAAAACTGTTTTTT. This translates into CASSQARQGNEKLFF.

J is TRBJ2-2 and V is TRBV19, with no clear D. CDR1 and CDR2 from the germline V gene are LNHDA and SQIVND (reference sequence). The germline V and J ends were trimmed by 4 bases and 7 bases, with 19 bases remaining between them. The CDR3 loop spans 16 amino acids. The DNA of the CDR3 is TGTGCCAGTAGTAATTCCTACGGGTCACCCCGCGGGGAGCTGTTTTTT. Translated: CASSNSYGSPRGELFF.

The CDR3 DNA follows: TGTGCCAGTAGTATCGACGGAGCCTACGAGCAGTACTTC. Protein product: CASSIDGAYEQYF. The gene calls are TRBV19 and TRBJ2-7; D remains unclear. CDR3 length equals 13 residues. The germline V gene has CDR1 LNHDA and CDR2 SQIVND (reference sequence). The V end lost 3 bases, the J end lost 2 bases, and 8 bases lay between the germline ends.

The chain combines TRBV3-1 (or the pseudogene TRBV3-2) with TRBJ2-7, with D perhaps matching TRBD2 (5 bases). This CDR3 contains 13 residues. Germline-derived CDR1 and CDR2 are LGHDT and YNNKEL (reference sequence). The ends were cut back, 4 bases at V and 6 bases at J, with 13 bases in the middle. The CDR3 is CASSRDLGSEQYF. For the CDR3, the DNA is TGTGCCAGCAGCCGTGACCTTGGGAGCGAGCAGTACTTC.

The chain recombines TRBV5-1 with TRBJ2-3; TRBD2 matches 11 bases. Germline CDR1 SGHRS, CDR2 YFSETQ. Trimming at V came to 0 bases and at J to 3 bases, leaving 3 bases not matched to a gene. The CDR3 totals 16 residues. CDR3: CASSLESSGRTDTQYF. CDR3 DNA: TGCGCCAGCAGCTTGGAGTCTAGCGGGAGGACAGATACGCAGTATTTT.

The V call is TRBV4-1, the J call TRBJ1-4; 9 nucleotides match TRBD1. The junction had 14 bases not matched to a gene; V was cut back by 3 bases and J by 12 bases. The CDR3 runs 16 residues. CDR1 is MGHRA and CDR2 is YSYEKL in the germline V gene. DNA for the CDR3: TGCGCCAGCAGCCACAGTGCCGGGAACAGGGGGCATGAACTGTTTTTT. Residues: CASSHSAGNRGHELFF.

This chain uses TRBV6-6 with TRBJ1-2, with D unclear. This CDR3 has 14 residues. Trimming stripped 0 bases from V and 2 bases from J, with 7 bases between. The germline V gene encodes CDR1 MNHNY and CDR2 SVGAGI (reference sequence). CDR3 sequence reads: CASSYSGENYGYTF. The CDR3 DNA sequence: TGTGCCAGCAGTTACTCGGGAGAAAACTATGGCTACACCTTC.

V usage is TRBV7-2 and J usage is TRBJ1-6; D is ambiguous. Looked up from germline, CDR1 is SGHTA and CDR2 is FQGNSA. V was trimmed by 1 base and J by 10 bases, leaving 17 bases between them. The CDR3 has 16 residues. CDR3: CASSLDGSGVFSPLHF. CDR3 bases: TGTGCCAGCAGCTTAGATGGCAGCGGGGTGTTCTCACCCCTCCACTTT.

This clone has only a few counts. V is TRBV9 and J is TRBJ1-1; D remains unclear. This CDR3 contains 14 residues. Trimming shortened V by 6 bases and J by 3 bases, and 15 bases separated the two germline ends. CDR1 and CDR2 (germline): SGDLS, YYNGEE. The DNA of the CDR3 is TGTGCCAGCATCTTCCCTAATCGTGACACTGAAGCTTTCTTT. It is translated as CASIFPNRDTEAFF.

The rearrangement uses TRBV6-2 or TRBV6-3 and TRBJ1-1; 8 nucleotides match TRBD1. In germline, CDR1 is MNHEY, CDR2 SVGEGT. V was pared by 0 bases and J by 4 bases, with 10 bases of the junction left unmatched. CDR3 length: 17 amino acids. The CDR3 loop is CASSYSKQGGLFTEAFF. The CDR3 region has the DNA TGTGCCAGCAGTTACTCGAAACAGGGGGGTCTTTTCACTGAAGCTTTCTTT.